The 25 T cell receptor beta chains in this list originate from one sample, sequenced in a study of cytomegalovirus exposure and HLA in healthy donors. The primer mix had 60 Vbeta and 13 Jbeta primers. This table comes from immunoSEQ multiplex PCR, and its TCRdb copy is limited to in-frame clones, with some not included. The data show roughly 190,000 clones, roughly 80% seen once. The sample comprised PBMCs. The receptors derive from a young woman in good health and CMV-seronegative.

The chain has TRBV10-3 and TRBJ2-3; D is possibly TRBD2 (6 bases). V was cut by 5 bases and J by 0 bases, with 15 bases left in between. Germline values: CDR1 ENHRY, CDR2 SYGVKD. The CDR3 sequence is 16 residues long. The CDR3: CAISNLAETSTDTQYF. Written as DNA, the CDR3 is TGTGCCATCAGTAACTTAGCGGAAACTAGCACAGATACGCAGTATTTT.

A few counts support this clone. V usage is TRBV6-1 and J usage is TRBJ1-1; the match to TRBD1 covers 8 bases. The CDR3 is 13 amino acids. Per the germline V gene, CDR1 is MNHNS and CDR2 is SASEGT. V dropped 3 bases and J dropped 6; count of bases not matched to a gene: 3. CDR3 in amino acids: CASSDRGRPEAFF. In DNA form, the CDR3 reads TGTGCCAGCAGTGACAGGGGGCGACCTGAAGCTTTCTTT.

This chain links TRBV28 with TRBJ1-5; perhaps TRBD1 as D (5 bases). The CDR3 runs 18 residues. V shed 1 base and J shed 0 bases, with 16 bases lying between them. Looked up from germline, CDR1 is MDHEN and CDR2 is SYDVKM. This CDR3 reads CASSLLGRQIYSNQPQHF. The CDR3, as DNA: TGTGCCAGCAGTTTATTGGGGCGGCAGATTTATAGCAATCAGCCCCAGCATTTT.

The V gene is TRBV19, the J gene TRBJ1-4, with TRBD1 matching over 9 bases. This CDR3 comprises 15 residues. CDR1 is LNHDA and CDR2 is SQIVND in the germline V gene (reference sequence). The V and J ends lost 5 bases and 8 bases, in that order; junction bases with no gene match: 9. This chain's CDR3 is CASSVATGGLEKLFF. The CDR3 DNA is TGTGCCAGTAGTGTCGCGACAGGGGGGTTGGAAAAACTGTTTTTT.

V and J are TRBV11-2 and TRBJ2-4, with D maybe TRBD1 (6 bases). CDR1 SGHAT and CDR2 FQNNGV come from the germline V gene. The CDR3 extends over 14 amino acids. V lost 5 bases and J 2 bases, leaving 10 bases between the germline ends. DNA of the CDR3: TGTGCCAGCAGCCAGGGGATGACCAAAAACATTCAGTACTTC. Protein sequence: CASSQGMTKNIQYF.

V usage is TRBV7-2 and J usage is TRBJ2-7; possible D gene TRBD2, 7 bases. The germline CDR1 and CDR2 sequences are SGHTA and FQGNSA. The CDR3 length is 15 residues. V was cut by 0 bases and J by 3 bases, with 12 bases left in between. CDR3 loop: CASSLAGGRFYEQYF. The CDR3 DNA follows: TGTGCCAGCAGCTTAGCGGGGGGGCGCTTCTACGAGCAGTACTTC.

V and J are TRBV11-2 and TRBJ2-7, with 8 bases aligning to TRBD1. Germline V gene lookup returns CDR1 SGHAT and CDR2 FQNNGV. Trimming removed 5 bases from V and 3 bases from J; junction bases left unmatched: 9. The CDR3 contains 15 residues. This CDR3 reads CASSLNPGQDYEQYF. The CDR3, as DNA: TGTGCCAGCAGCCTAAACCCGGGACAGGACTACGAGCAGTACTTC.

J is TRBJ2-7 and V is TRBV29-1; D ambiguous. Germline assignment: CDR1 SQVTM and CDR2 ANQGSEA. Trimming shortened V by 2 bases and J by 0 bases, and 5 bases separated the two germline ends. CDR3 size: 12 residues. Written as DNA, the CDR3 is TGCAGCGTTGAATCATCCTCCTACGAGCAGTACTTC. Its translation: CSVESSSYEQYF.

In DNA, the CDR3 is TGTGCCAGCAGTACGCGACAGGGGGGCACTGAAGCTTTCTTT. Translated: CASSTRQGGTEAFF. The gene calls are TRBV6-6 and TRBJ1-1; 9 positions match TRBD1. Germline trimming cut 5 bases from V and 4 bases from J; bases unmatched to any gene: 5. This CDR3 has 14 amino acids. Germline CDR1 is MNHNY and CDR2 is SVGAGI (reference sequence).

This clone has only a few counts. The chain is built from TRBV28 and TRBJ2-7; TRBD2 might be the D (5 bases). Trimming removed 6 bases at V and 6 bases at J, with 24 bases between. Germline values: CDR1 MDHEN, CDR2 SYDVKM. The CDR3 has 16 amino acids. The CDR3 reads CASSPRGDRDSAEQYF. The CDR3 DNA reads TGTGCCAGCAGCCCCAGAGGCGACCGGGATTCGGCCGAGCAGTACTTC.

The gene calls are TRBV7-9 and TRBJ2-5, with 11 bases lining up with TRBD2. Germline CDR1 is SEHNR and CDR2 is FQNEAQ (reference sequence). J lost 2 bases, V lost 3 bases, and 2 bases had no gene match. The CDR3 runs 15 residues. The CDR3 here is CASSFRLAGQETQYF. CDR3 bases: TGTGCCAGCAGCTTCAGACTAGCGGGGCAAGAGACCCAGTACTTC. Variable domain in full (rest from reference TRBV7-9 and TRBJ2-5): DTGVSQNPRHKITKRGQNVTFRCDPISEHNRLYWYRQTLGQGPEFLTYFQNEAQLEKSRLLSDRFSAERPKGSFSTLEIQRTEQGDSAMYLCASSFRLAGQETQYFGPGTRLLVL.

This chain uses TRBV15 with TRBJ2-3; TRBD2 matches at 12 bases. The CDR3 runs to 17 residues. Germline V CDR1 and CDR2: LNHNV, YYDKDF (reference sequence). The junction had 6 bases not matched to a gene; V was cut back by 1 base and J by 4 bases. This CDR3 reads CATSRGPSGRAADTQYF. For the CDR3, the DNA is TGTGCCACCAGCAGAGGGCCTAGCGGGAGGGCCGCAGATACGCAGTATTTT.

J is TRBJ1-1 and V is TRBV10-2; weak D call: TRBD1 (6 bases). Germline loops: CDR1 WSHSY, CDR2 SAAADI. The ends were cut back, 8 bases at V and 0 bases at J, with 7 bases in the middle. This CDR3 contains 12 residues. CDR3 nucleotides: TGCGCCAGCGGACAGATGAACACTGAAGCTTTCTTT. It is translated as CASGQMNTEAFF.

This clone was picked up a small number of times. V and J are TRBV6-4 and TRBJ2-6, with TRBD1 as a possible D gene (6 bases). The germline V gene encodes CDR1 MRHNA and CDR2 SNTAGT. The CDR3 is made up of 14 amino acids. V shed 8 bases and J shed 2 bases, with 10 bases lying between them. CDR3 sequence (DNA): TGTGCCAGCGCACAGGGAACTGGGGCCAACGTCCTGACTTTC. Translation: CASAQGTGANVLTF.

This clone has only a few counts. The rearrangement joins TRBV11-2 to TRBJ1-1; D is undetermined. The CDR3 runs 12 residues. Germline-derived CDR1 and CDR2 are SGHAT and FQNNGV. The ends were cut back, 5 bases at V and 9 bases at J, with 13 bases in the middle. CDR3 nucleotide sequence: TGTGCCAGCAGCCTCGACGAGCGTAAAGCTTTCTTT. Encoded protein: CASSLDERKAFF.

V and J are TRBV19 and TRBJ1-5; tentatively, D is TRBD1 (5 bases). Germline V lookup: CDR1 LNHDA, CDR2 SQIVND (reference sequence). The CDR3 has 15 amino acids. Deletions cut 3 bases from V and 2 bases from J, with 11 bases between. CDR3 region: CASSILEGRNQPQHF. The CDR3 bases are TGTGCCAGTAGTATCTTGGAGGGGCGCAATCAGCCCCAGCATTTT.

This chain uses TRBV5-1 with TRBJ1-5; 9 bases are shared with TRBD1. The length of the CDR3 is 16 residues. V was clipped by 0 bases and J by 5 bases; unmatched bases: 6. The V gene's germline CDR1 is SGHRS and CDR2 YFSETQ. The CDR3 protein is CASSLGGQGEYQPQHF. The DNA of the CDR3 is TGCGCCAGCAGCTTGGGGGGACAGGGAGAGTATCAGCCCCAGCATTTT.

This clone was counted once. The chain carries TRBV7-9 and TRBJ2-7; TRBD1 matches at 7 bases. J was trimmed by 2 bases and V by 5 bases; bases with no gene match: 3. The CDR3 has 13 amino acids. Per the germline V gene, CDR1 is SEHNR and CDR2 is FQNEAQ (reference sequence). The CDR3 is CASSNRGTYEQYF. CDR3 in DNA: TGTGCCAGCAGCAACAGGGGTACCTACGAGCAGTACTTC.

CDR3 nucleotide sequence: TGTGCCAGCACCCCGGGACAGGGGGCCTATGAGCAGTTCTTC. Amino acid sequence: CASTPGQGAYEQFF. The chain uses TRBV6-1 and TRBJ2-1, with TRBD1 matching 12 bases. The V segment lost 7 bases and the J segment 8 bases; nucleotides outside the gene matches: 6. The germline CDR1 and CDR2 sequences are MNHNS and SASEGT. This CDR3 contains 14 residues.

The genes are TRBV9 and TRBJ2-1; D call uncertain. The CDR3 spans 13 residues. V gave up 0 bases and J gave up 7 bases, with 8 bases separating them. CDR1 is SGDLS, CDR2 YYNGEE, per germline. The CDR3 spells CASSVGARNEQFF. CDR3 DNA sequence: TGTGCCAGCAGCGTAGGAGCGAGGAATGAGCAGTTCTTC.

The V gene is TRBV5-1, the J gene TRBJ2-7, with no clear D. CDR1 and CDR2 (germline): SGHRS, YFSETQ. The CDR3 is made up of 13 amino acids. Trimming took off 1 base at V and 2 bases at J, with 7 bases between the two ends. For the CDR3, the DNA is TGCGCCAGCAGCTTGAGCAGGACCTACGAGCAGTACTTC. It is translated as CASSLSRTYEQYF.

The CDR3 region is CASSQGPLGRGYNEQFF. The CDR3 nucleotides read TGTGCCAGCAGCCAGGGACCCTTGGGGAGGGGGTACAATGAGCAGTTCTTC. The chain joins TRBV4-2 to TRBJ2-1, with a tentative D call TRBD2 (7 bases). From germline, CDR1 is LGHNA and CDR2 YNFKEQ. V was pared by 3 bases and J by 4 bases, with 19 bases between. This CDR3 comprises 17 residues.

V is TRBV6-5 and J is TRBJ1-6; D unclear. CDR1 MNHEY and CDR2 SVGAGI come from the germline V gene. V lost 6 bases and J 0 bases, leaving 9 bases between the germline ends. The CDR3 contains 15 residues. This CDR3 is CASRDKSSYNSPLHF. As DNA, the CDR3 is TGTGCCAGCAGAGACAAGAGCTCCTATAATTCACCCCTCCACTTT.

This clone was counted between two and nine times. The genes are TRBV5-8 and TRBJ1-5; 9 nucleotides line up with TRBD1. J gave up 3 bases and V 4 bases, and 8 bases lay outside the gene matches. The germline V gene encodes CDR1 SGHTS and CDR2 YDEGEE. The CDR3 runs to 16 residues. The DNA of the CDR3 is TGTGCCAGCAGCCCCGGGACAGGGATCGACAATCAGCCCCAGCATTTT. It translates to CASSPGTGIDNQPQHF.

The J gene is TRBJ1-2, the V gene TRBV5-1, with a weak D call TRBD1 (5 bases). The CDR3 is 16 residues long. Germline lookup yields CDR1 SGHRS and CDR2 YFSETQ. V lost 0 bases, J lost 6 bases, and 18 bases lay in between. The CDR3 nucleotides are TGCGCCAGCAGCTTGGATGCAGGGAGGAATGGGAATGGCTACACCTTC. It yields the protein CASSLDAGRNGNGYTF.